The next 18 T cell receptor beta chains were all read from a single sample in a study of OX40 agonist ivuxolimab in advanced cancers. TCRdb keeps only in-frame clones here, not all; method: immunoSEQ multiplex PCR. This sample yields under 75,000 clones, of which over 80% are seen a single time; 0.78% belongs to the top ten. This specimen was CD4+ or CD8+ T cells sorted from blood, taken in a trial of the OX40 agonist ivuxolimab. These receptors were obtained from an adult with an advanced solid tumor such as melanoma, head and neck, liver or kidney cancer.

V is TRBV18 and J is TRBJ1-5; D is undetermined. V was cut by 3 bases and J by 8 bases, with 14 bases left in between. Germline CDR1 reads KGHSH; CDR2 reads LQKENI. This CDR3 is 14 amino acids long. The CDR3 DNA is TGTGCCAGCTCACCCTATGACCTTTCGGAGCCCCAGCATTTT. As protein: CASSPYDLSEPQHF.

This sequence joins TRBV6-6 and TRBJ1-4, with D perhaps TRBD1 (5 bases). Trimming stripped 2 bases from V and 11 bases from J, with 15 bases between. CDR3 size: 14 residues. Germline loops: CDR1 MNHNY, CDR2 SVGAGI (reference sequence). The CDR3 coding sequence is TGTGCCAGCAGTTACGGGACCGAGATCGGGAAACTGTTTTTT. It specifies CASSYGTEIGKLFF.

The V call is TRBV7-2, the J call TRBJ2-3, with unresolved D. V was shortened by 2 bases and J by 5 bases, with 2 bases between the two germline ends. Germline CDR1 and CDR2: SGHTA and FQGNSA. The CDR3 runs 11 residues. CDR3 bases: TGTGCCAGCAGCTTACGAGATACGCAGTATTTT. Amino acids: CASSLRDTQYF.

This sequence joins TRBV7-2 and TRBJ1-3; 7 bases are shared with TRBD1. Germline CDR1 is SGHTA and CDR2 is FQGNSA. This CDR3 has 12 residues. V dropped 6 bases and J dropped 4; count of bases not matched to a gene: 0. CDR3 residues: CASRTGGNTIYF. CDR3 sequence (DNA): TGTGCCAGCAGGACAGGGGGAAACACCATATATTTT.

The genes are TRBV5-8 and TRBJ2-4; possible D gene TRBD2, 6 bases. The V and J ends lost 1 base and 1 base respectively, with 18 bases between them. CDR3 length: 18 amino acids. Germline V lookup: CDR1 SGHTS, CDR2 YDEGEE. CDR3 in DNA: TGTGCCAGCAGCTTGAGATGGAGGGGAGGAACGGCCAAAAACATTCAGTACTTC. Its translation: CASSLRWRGGTAKNIQYF.

V usage is TRBV5-1 and J usage is TRBJ2-7; weak D call: TRBD1 (6 bases). V dropped 5 bases and J dropped 5 bases, with 17 bases sitting between them. CDR3 length equals 14 residues. Germline V lookup: CDR1 SGHRS, CDR2 YFSETQ. CDR3 loop: CASRTAGTKNEQYF. The CDR3 DNA reads TGCGCCAGCAGAACCGCCGGGACAAAGAACGAGCAGTACTTC.

The rearrangement links TRBV6-1 to TRBJ1-5; D remains unclear. Per the germline V gene, CDR1 is MNHNS and CDR2 is SASEGT. Trimming took off 4 bases at V and 1 base at J, with 17 bases between the two ends. The CDR3 covers 17 residues. Written as DNA, the CDR3 is TGTGCCAGCAGTGGGTTCGCAAACTTCAGGAGCAATCAGCCCCAGCATTTT. As protein: CASSGFANFRSNQPQHF.

The chain is built from TRBV11-2 and TRBJ1-2; 8 positions match TRBD1. Losses at the gene ends were 1 base for V and 8 bases for J; bases not matched to a gene: 3. This CDR3 contains 13 residues. Germline loops: CDR1 SGHAT, CDR2 FQNNGV. CDR3 nucleotide sequence: TGTGCCAGCAGCTTAGGGACAGGGCGAGGCTACACCTTC. It yields the protein CASSLGTGRGYTF.

There are many counts of this clone. This chain links TRBV10-1 with TRBJ1-2, with D possibly TRBD1 on 5 matching bases. CDR1 is WNHNN and CDR2 is SYGVQD in the germline V gene (reference sequence). The CDR3 runs 13 residues. The V gene lost 0 bases and the J gene lost 4 bases, with 6 bases spanning the gap. The CDR3 loop is CASSESGRYGYTF. The DNA of the CDR3 is TGCGCCAGCAGTGAGTCGGGACGCTATGGCTACACCTTC.

The rearrangement links TRBV15 to TRBJ2-7; D tentatively fits TRBD1 or TRBD2 (5 bases each). CDR1 and CDR2 (germline): LNHNV, YYDKDF (reference sequence). V was pared by 2 bases and J by 7 bases, with 15 bases between. This CDR3 comprises 14 residues. CDR3: CATSRLVGEGEQYF. The CDR3 DNA is TGTGCCACCAGCAGACTTGTAGGTGAGGGGGAGCAGTACTTC.

The V call is TRBV28, the J call TRBJ2-4; 8 nucleotides agree with TRBD1. CDR3 length equals 16 residues. With V trimmed by 5 bases and J by 1 base, 7 bases remained unmatched. Germline V gene lookup returns CDR1 MDHEN and CDR2 SYDVKM. CDR3 residues: CASSGDRGLAKNIQYF. The CDR3 nucleotides read TGTGCCAGCAGTGGAGACAGGGGACTCGCCAAAAACATTCAGTACTTC.

The chain couples TRBV10-3 to TRBJ1-1; D is possibly TRBD1 (5 bases). Between the trimmed V and J ends, which lost 10 bases and 2 bases, there was a span of 14 bases. The length of the CDR3 is 13 residues. In germline, CDR1 is ENHRY, CDR2 SYGVKD. In DNA form, the CDR3 reads TGTGCCACCAATTTGGGACCTAACACTGAAGCTTTCTTT. Protein sequence: CATNLGPNTEAFF.

The V call is TRBV30, the J call TRBJ2-2, with D perhaps TRBD1 (6 bases). CDR1 is GTSNPN and CDR2 is SVGIG in the germline V gene (reference sequence). With 0 bases removed from V and 4 bases from J, the gap between germline ends came to 15 bases. CDR3 length equals 16 residues. CDR3 coding DNA: TGTGCCTGGAGTGTAGGAAGGACAGCAAGCACCGGGGAGCTGTTTTTT. Its protein product is CAWSVGRTASTGELFF.

This chain joins TRBV28 and TRBJ2-7; D perhaps matches TRBD1 (5 bases). This CDR3 spans 14 amino acids. V gave up 3 bases and J gave up 2 bases, with 11 bases separating them. Germline CDR1 reads MDHEN; CDR2 reads SYDVKM. The CDR3 reads CASSFRRVPYEQYF. CDR3 in DNA: TGTGCCAGCAGTTTTCGCAGGGTCCCCTACGAGCAGTACTTC.

Here the CDR3 reads CASSVRGAETGELFF. CDR3 DNA sequence: TGTGCCAGCAGTGTCAGGGGGGCCGAGACCGGGGAGCTGTTTTTT. V is TRBV6-1 and J is TRBJ2-2; perhaps TRBD1 as D (7 bases). The CDR3 loop spans 15 amino acids. The ends were cut back, 4 bases at V and 5 bases at J, with 14 bases in the middle. Germline assignment: CDR1 MNHNS and CDR2 SASEGT.

The CDR3 DNA is TGTGCCAGTGGCCCGTACTCTGGGGCCAACGTCCTGACTTTC. Its translation: CASGPYSGANVLTF. The chain employs TRBV19 and TRBJ2-6, with D unclear. The CDR3 length is 14 residues. Trimming left V 8 bases short and J 0 bases short, with 8 bases between. Germline V gives CDR1 LNHDA, CDR2 SQIVND (reference sequence).

The gene calls are TRBV9 and TRBJ2-5; the match to TRBD1 covers 7 bases. The CDR3 has 14 residues. Germline trimming cut 0 bases from V and 4 bases from J; bases unmatched to any gene: 3. From germline, CDR1 is SGDLS and CDR2 YYNGEE. In DNA, the CDR3 is TGTGCCAGCAGCGTAGGGACAGGCCGAGAGACCCAGTACTTC. This sequence encodes CASSVGTGRETQYF.

The V gene is TRBV28, the J gene TRBJ2-3; no firm D call. The CDR3 has 13 residues. The V end lost 10 bases, the J end lost 0 bases, and 11 bases lay between the germline ends. Germline V lookup: CDR1 MDHEN, CDR2 SYDVKM. CDR3 in DNA: TGTGCCACCAGAGGTGGCAGCACAGATACGCAGTATTTT. This translates into CATRGGSTDTQYF. The full variable domain, in which reference TRBV28 and TRBJ2-3 provide the parts outside the CDR3, is DVKVTQSSRYLVKRTGEKVFLECVQDMDHENMFWYRQDPGLGLRLIYFSYDVKMKEKGDIPEGYSVSREKKERFSLILESASTNQTSMYLCATRGGSTDTQYFGPGTRLTVL.